Here is one TCR beta chain with its context. Per the germline V gene, CDR1 is SEHNR and CDR2 is FQNEAQ (reference sequence). Trimming took off 5 bases at V and 2 bases at J, with 12 bases between the two ends. This CDR3 comprises 14 residues. The time point here: newly diagnosed GD, antithyroid drugs for less than 3 months. Extracted RNA from PBMCs served as the source of the TCR library. Patients were from an endocrinology department in Xi'an, China. Combining iRepertoire HTBI primers with Arm-PCR of CDR3 regions, the authors built TCR beta libraries. In the authors' workflow: Samples revealed around 56 TRBV and approximately 15 TRBJ segments. TCRdb processed the multiplex PCR reads anew with MiXCR; each CDR3 protein has one entry. The V and J calls follow TCRdb's processing rather than the paper's. This sample has approximately 440,000 distinct CDR3 sequences, with 15% to 20% found just once. These data belong to a study of regulatory T cells in long-lasting Graves disease.

These data were also filed under a second study, of T cells in Graves' hyperthyroidism and ophthalmopathy.

The sequence was collected from a man between 35 and 55 years old with Graves disease. V gene TRBV7-9 combines with J gene TRBJ2-5, with D possibly being TRBD2 (6 bases). Material: peripheral blood mononuclear cells (PBMCs), obtained at new diagnosis, from a patient treated with antithyroid drugs. CDR3 sequence (DNA): TGTGCCAGCAGCCGCGGGACCACACAAGAGACCCAGTACTTC. This translates into CASSRGTTQETQYF.